The TCR beta chain under discussion was sequenced for a study of identical twins. Ten or more counts support this clonotype. Antigen specificity is unknown. V was trimmed by 0 bases and J by 4 bases, leaving 16 bases between them. Germline CDR1 reads DFQATT; CDR2 reads SNEGSKA (reference sequence). The CDR3 runs 15 residues. Using its own MiXCR run on the 5' RACE reads, TCRdb lists one record per CDR3 protein. The sample lists 230,000 or so distinct CDR3 sequences; roughly 8.7% were seen once. Everyone who donated was a healthy Caucasian. Study findings and constraints: Conclusions relied on cross-sectional statistical analysis, not following the same donors. For out-of-frame beta sequences, excess twin sharing was weaker. An excess of low generation probability was shown by twin-shared out-of-frame alpha sequences.

The same data also contributed to another study, on yellow fever vaccine responses in identical twins.

V usage is TRBV20-1 and J usage is TRBJ2-7; D is possibly TRBD2 (5 bases). Sequenced material: CD8+ T cells sorted from blood. The receptor was derived from a woman between 18 and 29 years old in good health. CDR3 coding DNA: TGCAGTGCTAGAGAGGGAGTCTCTGAGATATACGAGCAGTACTTC. Translated, it gives CSAREGVSEIYEQYF.